This T cell receptor beta chain was retrieved from a study of cytomegalovirus exposure and HLA in healthy donors. Findings and caveats of the study: Researchers reported from a later analysis that most CMV-associated TCR beta chains appeared HLA-restricted. What was likely a sequencing artifact was a cluster of highly shared sequence variants. Later work showed greater clonal expansion in HLA-associated TCR beta chains than in equally common others.

Worth noting for this clone: Its antigen is not known.

Germline values: CDR1 SGDLS, CDR2 YYNGEE. The CDR3 extends over 15 amino acids. The germline V and J ends were trimmed by 0 bases and 5 bases, with 12 bases remaining between them. PCR primers comprised 60 Vbeta and 13 Jbeta primers. Sequenced by immunoSEQ multiplex PCR; TCRdb stores in-frame clones only, minus some. The sample shows roughly 110,000 clones, under 70% of them seen only once. Sequencing input: PBMCs. This TCR derives from a man aged 25-45 years in good health and CMV-seropositive. This sequence joins TRBV9 and TRBJ1-5; D is unresolved. The DNA of the CDR3 is TGTGCCAGCAGCGTAGAGCCACACGGGGATCAGCCCCAGCATTTT. Translated: CASSVEPHGDQPQHF.